These 19 T cell receptor beta chains were all obtained from the same sample, sequenced in a study of CD8+ T cells in alopecia areata. It was cDNA, reverse transcribed from extracted RNA, that served as the sequencing template. Data came from immunoSEQ multiplex PCR; TCRdb stores just in-frame clones and leaves some out. The sample has about 110,000 clones; 80% to 85% are singletons. Treatment indicated: oral pan-JAK inhibitor, 5-10 mg twice daily. The material sequenced was CD8+ T cells sorted from blood, taken at week 24, from a patient treated with tofacitinib. These receptors all stem from a human donor with alopecia areata.

V usage is TRBV5-1 and J usage is TRBJ1-1, with 7 bases fitting TRBD1. The ends lost 0 bases at V and 3 bases at J; junction bases unmatched: 8. Germline values: CDR1 SGHRS, CDR2 YFSETQ. This CDR3 has 16 residues. This CDR3 reads CASSLGDREVDTEAFF. As DNA, the CDR3 is TGCGCCAGCAGCTTGGGAGACAGGGAGGTGGACACTGAAGCTTTCTTT.

The V gene is TRBV5-6, the J gene TRBJ2-1; TRBD2 matches 10 bases. V was clipped by 3 bases and J by 6 bases; unmatched bases: 9. CDR1 and CDR2 from the germline V gene are SGHDT and YYEEEE. This CDR3 is built from 16 residues. CDR3 amino acids: CASSYKRTSGFNEQFF. As DNA, the CDR3 is TGTGCCAGCAGCTACAAGCGGACTAGCGGCTTCAATGAGCAGTTCTTC. The whole variable domain, filled in from reference TRBV5-6 and TRBJ2-1, reads DAGVTQSPTHLIKTRGQQVTLRCSPKSGHDTVSWYQQALGQGPQFIFQYYEEEERQRGNFPDRFSGHQFPNYSSELNVNALLLGDSALYLCASSYKRTSGFNEQFFGPGTRLTVL.

The chain combines TRBV27 with TRBJ1-1; 7 bases align to TRBD1. The CDR3 contains 15 residues. Trimming cost V 5 bases and J 1 base; bases outside gene matches: 7. The V gene's germline CDR1 is MNHEY and CDR2 SMNVEV (reference sequence). The CDR3 loop is CASSDRQGWNTEAFF. For the CDR3, the DNA is TGTGCCAGCAGTGACCGACAGGGATGGAACACTGAAGCTTTCTTT.

The CDR3: CASSTGAGSGNTIYF. The CDR3 DNA reads TGTGCCAGTAGTACCGGCGCGGGCTCTGGAAACACCATATATTTT. V gene TRBV19 combines with J gene TRBJ1-3; no definite D call. The CDR3 has 15 residues. The V and J ends lost 4 bases and 0 bases respectively, with 10 bases between them. Germline CDR1 and CDR2: LNHDA and SQIVND (reference sequence).

The chain is built from TRBV7-9 and TRBJ2-5, with D uncertain. The ends were cut back, 4 bases at V and 5 bases at J, with 5 bases in the middle. Germline lookup yields CDR1 SEHNR and CDR2 FQNEAQ (reference sequence). The CDR3 spans 11 residues. This chain's CDR3 is CASSSLETQYF. The CDR3, as DNA: TGTGCCAGCAGCTCCCTGGAGACCCAGTACTTC.

In this sample, this clone turned up a few times. V usage is TRBV6-5 and J usage is TRBJ2-5; D might be TRBD2 (6 bases). V lost 5 bases, J lost 1 base, and 14 bases lay in between. Per the germline V gene, CDR1 is MNHEY and CDR2 is SVGAGI. The CDR3 loop spans 15 amino acids. The CDR3 protein is CASSPGPGAQETQYF. The CDR3 nucleotides read TGTGCCAGCAGTCCTGGACCGGGAGCCCAAGAGACCCAGTACTTC.

V gene TRBV4-3 combines with J gene TRBJ2-1; D is ambiguous. CDR1 is LGHNA, CDR2 YSLEER, per germline. The CDR3 extends over 16 amino acids. Trimming left V 0 bases short and J 2 bases short, with 11 bases between. The CDR3 spells CASSQDRSPPYNEQFF. The CDR3 region has the DNA TGCGCCAGCAGCCAAGATCGTAGCCCACCCTACAATGAGCAGTTCTTC.

The chain recombines TRBV27 with TRBJ2-1; D is unclear. V was clipped by 4 bases and J by 6 bases, with 4 bases between them. Germline CDR1 reads MNHEY; CDR2 reads SMNVEV (reference sequence). The length of the CDR3 is 11 residues. The CDR3 is CASSSGNEQFF. The CDR3 DNA is TGTGCCAGCAGTTCAGGCAATGAGCAGTTCTTC.

This clone was picked up one time. The rearrangement uses TRBV5-6 and TRBJ2-2; weak D call: TRBD2 (5 bases). The CDR3 extends over 16 amino acids. V lost 0 bases and J 8 bases, leaving 17 bases between the germline ends. Germline CDR1 and CDR2: SGHDT and YYEEEE. The DNA of the CDR3 is TGTGCCAGCAGCTTGGAACTTCGCGGGTCGGCAGGGGAGCTGTTTTTT. It specifies CASSLELRGSAGELFF.

A few counts support this clone. The CDR3 nucleotides are TGTGCCAGCCTCGGCGGGGGGTTTTCCACAGATACGCAGTATTTT. Translating gives CASLGGGFSTDTQYF. The chain employs TRBV2 and TRBJ2-3; TRBD2 matches at 8 bases. CDR1 and CDR2 (germline): SNHLY, FYNNEI. V shed 8 bases, J shed 2 bases, and the junction held 9 bases outside the gene matches. The CDR3 length is 15 residues.

The rearrangement joins TRBV15 to TRBJ1-5, with D hard to call. Germline loops: CDR1 LNHNV, CDR2 YYDKDF (reference sequence). Between the trimmed V and J ends, which lost 0 bases and 3 bases, there was a span of 9 bases. The length of the CDR3 is 15 residues. CDR3 in DNA: TGTGCCACCAGCAGAGATTTTCTTACCAATCAGCCCCAGCATTTT. Encoded protein: CATSRDFLTNQPQHF.

The chain couples TRBV5-1 to TRBJ2-5; D might be TRBD1 (6 bases). Germline V CDR1 and CDR2: SGHRS, YFSETQ. V was cut by 2 bases and J by 3 bases, with 14 bases left in between. The CDR3 loop spans 15 amino acids. The CDR3 here is CASSFWGRREETQYF. CDR3 coding DNA: TGCGCCAGCAGCTTTTGGGGGCGCAGGGAAGAGACCCAGTACTTC.

The rearrangement links TRBV9 to TRBJ2-1; 16 bases align to TRBD2. The CDR3 extends over 16 amino acids. J lost 10 bases, V lost 5 bases, and 9 bases had no gene match. Germline V gives CDR1 SGDLS, CDR2 YYNGEE. CDR3 DNA sequence: TGTGCCAGCAGACCGGGACTAGCGGGGGGGCCCGGGGAGCAGTTCTTC. Protein product: CASRPGLAGGPGEQFF.

The gene calls are TRBV15 and TRBJ1-3; no reliable D call. V lost 3 bases to trimming and J lost 4 bases, with 10 bases between them. This CDR3 is built from 14 residues. Germline CDR1 LNHNV, CDR2 YYDKDF (reference sequence). The CDR3 here is CATSSRGRGNTIYF. The CDR3 coding sequence is TGTGCCACCAGCAGCCGCGGACGGGGAAACACCATATATTTT.

V is TRBV6-5 and J is TRBJ2-1, with 7 bases lining up with TRBD2. The trim removed 5 bases at V and 3 bases at J, leaving 4 bases unmatched. CDR3 length: 14 residues. Germline V gene data show CDR1 as MNHEY and CDR2 as SVGAGI. The chain's CDR3 is CASSTGGFYNEQFF. The CDR3 DNA follows: TGTGCCAGCAGTACGGGGGGTTTCTACAATGAGCAGTTCTTC.

This clone has a handful of counts. This chain links TRBV4-2 with TRBJ2-1; possible D gene TRBD2, 6 bases. The CDR3 is 12 amino acids. The V gene lost 5 bases and the J gene lost 8 bases, with 10 bases spanning the gap. Germline V lookup: CDR1 LGHNA, CDR2 YNFKEQ. CDR3 in amino acids: CASSYTGDEQFF. The CDR3 nucleotides are TGTGCCAGCAGCTATACGGGGGATGAGCAGTTCTTC.

The rearrangement uses TRBV23-1 and TRBJ2-4; D could derive from TRBD1 or TRBD2 (5 bases each). TRBV23-1 is treated as an ORF (open reading frame) with a function not yet certain. This CDR3 spans 19 amino acids. Trimming shortened V by 6 bases and J by 1 base, and 25 bases separated the two germline ends. The CDR3 loop is CASSHRVRGPYDAKNIQYF. The CDR3 DNA reads TGCGCCAGCAGCCACCGCGTTAGGGGACCCTATGATGCCAAAAACATTCAGTACTTC.

The chain has TRBV7-6 and TRBJ1-1, with D perhaps matching TRBD1 (5 bases). Germline CDR1 and CDR2: SGHVS and FNYEAQ. The germline V and J ends were trimmed by 5 bases and 4 bases, with 11 bases remaining between them. The CDR3 covers 13 residues. CDR3 region: CASSVGTRTEAFF. CDR3 DNA sequence: TGTGCCAGCAGCGTCGGGACTCGCACTGAAGCTTTCTTT.

The rearrangement uses TRBV19 and TRBJ2-5; 7 positions match TRBD2. Near its end, the DNA agrees better with TRBJ2-7, so the J call may be wrong. Germline V gene data show CDR1 as LNHDA and CDR2 as SQIVND (reference sequence). This CDR3 is built from 15 residues. The CDR3 nucleotides read TGTGCCAGTAGTGGGAGGGGATCGGCCTCCTACGAGCAGTACTTC. It codes for CASSGRGSASYEQYF.